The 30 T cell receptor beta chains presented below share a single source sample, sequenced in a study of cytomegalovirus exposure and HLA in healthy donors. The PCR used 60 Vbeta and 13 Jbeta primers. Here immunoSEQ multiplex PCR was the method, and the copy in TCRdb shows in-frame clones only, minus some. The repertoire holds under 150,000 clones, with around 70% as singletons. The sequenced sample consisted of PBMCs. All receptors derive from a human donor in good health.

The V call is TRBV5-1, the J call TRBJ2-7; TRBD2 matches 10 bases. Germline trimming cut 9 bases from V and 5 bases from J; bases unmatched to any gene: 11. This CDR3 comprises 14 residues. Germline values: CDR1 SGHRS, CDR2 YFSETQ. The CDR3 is CATALAGVLDEQYF. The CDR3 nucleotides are TGCGCCACCGCTCTAGCGGGAGTGTTGGACGAGCAGTACTTC. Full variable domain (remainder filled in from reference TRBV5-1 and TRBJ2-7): KAGVTQTPRYLIKTRGQQVTLSCSPISGHRSVSWYQQTPGQGLQFLFEYFSETQRNKGNFPGRFSGRQFSNSRSEMNVSTLELGDSALYLCATALAGVLDEQYFGPGTRLTVT.

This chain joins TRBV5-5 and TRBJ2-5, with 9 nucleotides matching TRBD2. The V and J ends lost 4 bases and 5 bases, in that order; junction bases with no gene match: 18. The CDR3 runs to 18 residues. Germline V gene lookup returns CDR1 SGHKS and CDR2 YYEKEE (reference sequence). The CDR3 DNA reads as TGTGCCAGCAGCCCCCCGGGTGGGTCAGCGGGGGGCACGGAGACCCAGTACTTC. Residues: CASSPPGGSAGGTETQYF.

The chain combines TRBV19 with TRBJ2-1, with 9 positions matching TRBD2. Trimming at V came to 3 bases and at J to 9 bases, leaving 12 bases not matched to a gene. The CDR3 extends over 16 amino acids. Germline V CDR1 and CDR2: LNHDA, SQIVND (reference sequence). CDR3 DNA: TGTGCCAGTAGTATTTCGAGGACTAGCGTATCGGGTGAGCAGTTCTTC. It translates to CASSISRTSVSGEQFF.

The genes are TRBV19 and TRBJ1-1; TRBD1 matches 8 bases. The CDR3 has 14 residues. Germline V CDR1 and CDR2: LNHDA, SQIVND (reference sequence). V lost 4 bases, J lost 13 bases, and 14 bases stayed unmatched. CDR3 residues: CASSTPGTGGQGFF. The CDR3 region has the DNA TGTGCCAGTAGTACACCCGGCACAGGGGGTCAGGGTTTCTTT.

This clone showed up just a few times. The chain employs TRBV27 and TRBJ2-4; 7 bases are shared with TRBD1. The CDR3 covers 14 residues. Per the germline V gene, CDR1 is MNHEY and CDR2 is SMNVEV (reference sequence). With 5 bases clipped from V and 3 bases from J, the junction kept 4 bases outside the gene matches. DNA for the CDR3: TGTGCCAGCAGTCAGACAGGGTTCAAAAACATTCAGTACTTC. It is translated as CASSQTGFKNIQYF.

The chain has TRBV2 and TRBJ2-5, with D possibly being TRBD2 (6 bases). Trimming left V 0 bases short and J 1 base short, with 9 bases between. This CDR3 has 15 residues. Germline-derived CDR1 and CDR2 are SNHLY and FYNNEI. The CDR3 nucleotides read TGTGCCAGCAGTGAAGCGGGGGGACCCCAAGAGACCCAGTACTTC. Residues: CASSEAGGPQETQYF.

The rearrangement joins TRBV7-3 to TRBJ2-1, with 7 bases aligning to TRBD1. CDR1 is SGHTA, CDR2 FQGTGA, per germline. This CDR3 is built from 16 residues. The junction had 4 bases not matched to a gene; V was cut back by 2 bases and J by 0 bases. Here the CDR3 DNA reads TGTGCCAGCAGCTTAGAAGGGGGCACCTCCTACAATGAGCAGTTCTTC. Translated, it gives CASSLEGGTSYNEQFF.

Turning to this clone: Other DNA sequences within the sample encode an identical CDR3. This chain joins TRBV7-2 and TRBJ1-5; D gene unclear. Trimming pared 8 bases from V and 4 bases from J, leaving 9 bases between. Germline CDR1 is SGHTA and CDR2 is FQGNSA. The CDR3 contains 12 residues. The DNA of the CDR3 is TGTGCCAGCCGTCGGGGAAATCAGCCCCAGCATTTT. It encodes CASRRGNQPQHF.

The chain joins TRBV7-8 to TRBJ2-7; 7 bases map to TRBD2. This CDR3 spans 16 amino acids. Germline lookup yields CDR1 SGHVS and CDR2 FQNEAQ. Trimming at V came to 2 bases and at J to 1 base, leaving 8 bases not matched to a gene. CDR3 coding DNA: TGTGCCAGCAGCTTAAGATGGGGGGGGGAGTCCTACGAGCAGTACTTC. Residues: CASSLRWGGESYEQYF.

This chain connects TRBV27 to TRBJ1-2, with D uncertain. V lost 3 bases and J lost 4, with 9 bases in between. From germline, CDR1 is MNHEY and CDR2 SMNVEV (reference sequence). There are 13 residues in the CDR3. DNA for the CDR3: TGTGCCAGCAGTTTTTCAGGAGGCTATGGCTACACCTTC. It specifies CASSFSGGYGYTF.

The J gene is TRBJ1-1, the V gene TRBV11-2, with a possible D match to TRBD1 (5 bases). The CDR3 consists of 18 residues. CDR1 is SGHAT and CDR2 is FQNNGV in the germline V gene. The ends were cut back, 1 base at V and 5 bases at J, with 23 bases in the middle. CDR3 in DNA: TGTGCCAGCAGCTTAGCGGGGGTACTGGGGAGGGCGGGGACTGAAGCTTTCTTT. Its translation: CASSLAGVLGRAGTEAFF.

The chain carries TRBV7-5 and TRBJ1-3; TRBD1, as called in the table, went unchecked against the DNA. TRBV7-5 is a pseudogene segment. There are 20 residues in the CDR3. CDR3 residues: CARSFADSSQILHPGNTIYF. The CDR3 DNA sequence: TGTGCCAGAAGCTTCGCTGACAGCTCCCAAATCCTCCACCCTGGAAACACCATATATTTT.

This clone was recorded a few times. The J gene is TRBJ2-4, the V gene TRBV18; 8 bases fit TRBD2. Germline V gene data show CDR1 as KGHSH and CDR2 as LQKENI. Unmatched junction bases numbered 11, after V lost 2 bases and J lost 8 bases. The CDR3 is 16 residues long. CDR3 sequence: CASSPGVGRGGHIQYF. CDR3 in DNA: TGTGCCAGCTCACCAGGAGTAGGGCGCGGGGGGCACATTCAGTACTTC.

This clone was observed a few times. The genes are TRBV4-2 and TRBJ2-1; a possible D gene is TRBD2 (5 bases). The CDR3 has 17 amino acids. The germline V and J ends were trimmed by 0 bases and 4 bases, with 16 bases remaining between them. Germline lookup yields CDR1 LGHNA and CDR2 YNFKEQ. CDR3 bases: TGTGCCAGCAGCCAAGATTCGGCGGGTTTGGGGTACAATGAGCAGTTCTTC. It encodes CASSQDSAGLGYNEQFF.

The CDR3 reads CASSLGLGETQYF. The CDR3 DNA follows: TGTGCCAGCAGCCTAGGTTTAGGAGAGACCCAGTACTTC. The chain has TRBV6-5 and TRBJ2-5; no firm D call. Germline CDR1 and CDR2: MNHEY and SVGAGI. The V end was cut by 6 bases, the J end by 4 bases, with 12 bases between. This CDR3 is built from 13 residues.

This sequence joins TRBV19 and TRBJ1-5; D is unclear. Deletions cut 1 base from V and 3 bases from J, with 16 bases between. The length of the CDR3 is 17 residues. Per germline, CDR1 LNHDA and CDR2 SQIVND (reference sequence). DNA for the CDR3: TGTGCCAGTAGTATAGCCCGGGGAGGGAAGGACAATCAGCCCCAGCATTTT. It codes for CASSIARGGKDNQPQHF.

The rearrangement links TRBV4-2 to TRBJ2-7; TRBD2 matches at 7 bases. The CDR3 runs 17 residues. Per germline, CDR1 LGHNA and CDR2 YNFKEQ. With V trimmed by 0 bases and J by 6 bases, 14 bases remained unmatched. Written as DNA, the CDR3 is TGTGCCAGCAGCCAAGATCAGAGCGGGACCCACCCCTCCGAGCAGTACTTC. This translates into CASSQDQSGTHPSEQYF.

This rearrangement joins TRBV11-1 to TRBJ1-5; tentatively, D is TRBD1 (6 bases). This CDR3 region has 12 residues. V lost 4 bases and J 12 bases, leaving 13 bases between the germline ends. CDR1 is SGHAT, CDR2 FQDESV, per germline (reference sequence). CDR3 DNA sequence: TGTGCCAGCAGCTCATCAACAGGGCTCCAGCATTTT. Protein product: CASSSSTGLQHF.

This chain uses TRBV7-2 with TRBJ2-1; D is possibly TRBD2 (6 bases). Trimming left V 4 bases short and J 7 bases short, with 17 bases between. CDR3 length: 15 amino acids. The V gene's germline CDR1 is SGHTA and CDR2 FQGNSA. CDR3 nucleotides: TGTGCCAGCAGCTCCTGGTGGGACTCGATGAATGAGCAGTTCTTC. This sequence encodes CASSSWWDSMNEQFF. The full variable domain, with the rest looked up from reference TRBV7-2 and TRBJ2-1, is GAGVSQSPSNKVTEKGKDVELRCDPISGHTALYWYRQSLGQGLEFLIYFQGNSAPDKSGLPSDRFSAERTGGSVSTLTIQRTQQEDSAVYLCASSSWWDSMNEQFFGPGTRLTVL.

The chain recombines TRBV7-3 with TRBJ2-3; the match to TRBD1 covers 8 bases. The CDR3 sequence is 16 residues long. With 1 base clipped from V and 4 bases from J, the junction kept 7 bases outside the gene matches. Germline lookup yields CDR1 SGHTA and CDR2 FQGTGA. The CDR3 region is CASSLNQGAKADTQYF. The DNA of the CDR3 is TGTGCCAGCAGCTTAAACCAGGGGGCGAAGGCAGATACGCAGTATTTT.

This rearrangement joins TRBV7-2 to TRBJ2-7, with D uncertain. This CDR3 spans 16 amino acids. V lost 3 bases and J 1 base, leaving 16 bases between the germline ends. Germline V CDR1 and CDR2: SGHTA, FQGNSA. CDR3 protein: CASSFPGFTPSYEQYF. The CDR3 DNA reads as TGTGCCAGCAGCTTTCCAGGATTCACACCTTCCTACGAGCAGTACTTC.

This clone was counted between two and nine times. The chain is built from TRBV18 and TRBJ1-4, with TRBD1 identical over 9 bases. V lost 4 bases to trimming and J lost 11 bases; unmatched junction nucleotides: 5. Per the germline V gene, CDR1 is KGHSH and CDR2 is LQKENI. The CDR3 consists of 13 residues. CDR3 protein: CASSLGQGQKLFF. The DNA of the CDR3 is TGTGCCAGCTCACTCGGACAGGGGCAGAAACTGTTTTTT.

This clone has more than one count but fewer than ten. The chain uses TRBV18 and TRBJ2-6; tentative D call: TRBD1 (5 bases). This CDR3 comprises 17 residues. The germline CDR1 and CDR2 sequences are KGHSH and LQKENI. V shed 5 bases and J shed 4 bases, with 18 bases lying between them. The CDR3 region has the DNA TGTGCCAGCTCATCTAAGACAGCAACTCTGGGGGCCAACGTCCTGACTTTC. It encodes CASSSKTATLGANVLTF.

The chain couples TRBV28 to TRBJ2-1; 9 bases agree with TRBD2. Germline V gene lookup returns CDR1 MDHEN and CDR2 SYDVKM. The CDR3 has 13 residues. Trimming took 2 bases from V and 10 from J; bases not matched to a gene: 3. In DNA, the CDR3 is TGTGCCAGCAGTTTAGCGGGAGGGTGGGAGCAGTTCTTC. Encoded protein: CASSLAGGWEQFF.

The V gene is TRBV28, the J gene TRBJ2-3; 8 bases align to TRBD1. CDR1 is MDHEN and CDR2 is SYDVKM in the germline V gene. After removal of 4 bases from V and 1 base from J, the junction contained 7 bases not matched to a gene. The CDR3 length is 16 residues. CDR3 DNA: TGTGCCAGCAGTTCCGCGGACAGGGCCCGCACAGATACGCAGTATTTT. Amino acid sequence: CASSSADRARTDTQYF.

CDR3 coding DNA: TGTGCCAGCAGCCGACAGGGAAGCACAGATACGCAGTATTTT. The encoded protein is CASSRQGSTDTQYF. The chain joins TRBV7-2 to TRBJ2-3, with 7 bases lining up with TRBD1. Germline V gene data show CDR1 as SGHTA and CDR2 as FQGNSA. The CDR3 is 14 residues long. Trimming at V came to 5 bases and at J to 0 bases, leaving 2 bases not matched to a gene.

The CDR3 loop is CASSLSRARSTNEQFF. CDR3 in DNA: TGTGCCAGCAGCTTATCGCGCGCTAGATCCACCAATGAGCAGTTCTTC. The chain combines TRBV7-8 with TRBJ2-1; D is unresolved. V was trimmed by 2 bases and J by 6 bases, leaving 17 bases between them. CDR3 length: 16 residues. CDR1 and CDR2 (germline): SGHVS, FQNEAQ.

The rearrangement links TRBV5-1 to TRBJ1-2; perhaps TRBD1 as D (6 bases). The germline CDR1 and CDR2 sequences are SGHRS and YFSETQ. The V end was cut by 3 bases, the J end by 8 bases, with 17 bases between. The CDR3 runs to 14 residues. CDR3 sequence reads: CASSWGLGASGYTF. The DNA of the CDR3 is TGCGCCAGCAGCTGGGGCCTGGGGGCGAGCGGCTACACCTTC.

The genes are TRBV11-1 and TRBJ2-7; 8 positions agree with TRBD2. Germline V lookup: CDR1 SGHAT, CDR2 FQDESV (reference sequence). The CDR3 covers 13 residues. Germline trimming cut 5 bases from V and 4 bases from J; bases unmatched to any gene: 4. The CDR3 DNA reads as TGTGCCAGCAGCGCGGGGGGACAATACGAGCAGTACTTC. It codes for CASSAGGQYEQYF. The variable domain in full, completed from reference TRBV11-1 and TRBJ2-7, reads EAEVAQSPRYKITEKSQAVAFWCDPISGHATLYWYRQILGQGPELLVQFQDESVVDDSQLPKDRFSAERLKGVDSTLKIQPAELGDSAMYLCASSAGGQYEQYFGPGTRLTVT.

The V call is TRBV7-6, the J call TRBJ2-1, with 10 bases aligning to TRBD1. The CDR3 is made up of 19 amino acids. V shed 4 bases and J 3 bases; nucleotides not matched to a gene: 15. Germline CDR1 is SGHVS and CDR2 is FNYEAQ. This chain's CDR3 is CASSSPITSGQGNYNEQFF. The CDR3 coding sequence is TGTGCCAGCAGCTCCCCCATCACATCGGGACAGGGGAACTACAATGAGCAGTTCTTC. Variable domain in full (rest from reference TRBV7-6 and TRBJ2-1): GAGVSQSPRYKVTKRGQDVALRCDPISGHVSLYWYRQALGQGPEFLTYFNYEAQQDKSGLPNDRFSAERPEGSISTLTIQRTEQRDSAMYRCASSSPITSGQGNYNEQFFGPGTRLTVL.